The rows below give T cell receptor beta chains drawn from one sample of a study of blood T cell repertoires in COVID-19. Repertoires were generated with immunoSEQ multiplex PCR, while TCRdb's copy carries only in-frame clones and drops some. This repertoire shows about 180,000 clones, around 86% found once; its top ten account for around 8%. The specimen sequenced was peripheral blood. These receptors originate from a woman aged 70-85 years with COVID-19, enrolled during active disease. CDR3s include the opening cysteine and the closing phenylalanine or tryptophan. D genes are given only for firm matches. For some rows the clone size is stated as once, few or many, or as a class when expanded; others skip it.

j_call: TRBJ1-1
clone_size: NA
d_call: TRBD1
v_call: TRBV28
cdr3_aa: CASSSTGGNTEAFF
cdr3_nt: TGTGCCAGCAGTTCAACAGGGGGTAACACTGAAGCTTTCTTT

j_call: TRBJ2-1
clone_size: NA
d_call: TRBD2
v_call: TRBV12-5
cdr3_aa: CASGLGLSGDNEQFF
cdr3_nt: TGTGCTAGTGGTTTGGGGCTTAGCGGGGACAATGAGCAGTTCTTC

j_call: TRBJ2-5
clone_size: NA
d_call: TRBD2
v_call: TRBV6-9
cdr3_aa: CASNQSGKRETQYF
cdr3_nt: TGTGCCAGCAATCAGAGCGGGAAGAGAGAGACCCAGTACTTC

j_call: TRBJ1-1
clone_size: NA
d_call: NA
v_call: TRBV5-6
cdr3_aa: CASSLRRALSRMNTEAFF
cdr3_nt: TGTGCCAGCAGCTTGAGGAGGGCTCTCAGCCGAATGAACACTGAAGCTTTCTTT

j_call: TRBJ2-4
clone_size: few
d_call: TRBD1
v_call: TRBV4-3
cdr3_aa: CASSQAWQGENIQYF
cdr3_nt: TGCGCCAGCAGCCAAGCGTGGCAGGGGGAAAACATTCAGTACTTC

j_call: TRBJ1-1
clone_size: NA
d_call: NA
v_call: TRBV5-1
cdr3_aa: CASSLGQQVQYNTEAFF
cdr3_nt: TGCGCCAGCAGCTTGGGGCAACAGGTGCAGTACAACACTGAAGCTTTCTTT

j_call: TRBJ2-1
clone_size: NA
d_call: NA
v_call: TRBV11-2
cdr3_aa: CASSLVPPLAFF
cdr3_nt: TGTGCCAGCAGCTTAGTCCCTCCATTAGCCTTCTTC

j_call: TRBJ1-1
clone_size: NA
d_call: NA
v_call: TRBV18
cdr3_aa: CASSPGVGEAFF
cdr3_nt: TGTGCCAGCTCACCGGGAGTGGGTGAAGCTTTCTTT

j_call: TRBJ2-6
clone_size: NA
d_call: TRBD2
v_call: TRBV29-1
cdr3_aa: CSVAGGRSGANVLTF
cdr3_nt: TGCAGCGTTGCGGGCGGGAGGTCTGGGGCCAACGTCCTGACTTTC

j_call: TRBJ2-6
clone_size: NA
d_call: TRBD1
v_call: TRBV5-1
cdr3_aa: CASDAQGRNANVLTF
cdr3_nt: TGCGCCAGCGACGCACAGGGGCGGAATGCCAACGTCCTGACTTTC

j_call: TRBJ2-2
clone_size: NA
d_call: NA
v_call: TRBV9
cdr3_aa: CASSIRGTGELFF
cdr3_nt: TGTGCCAGCAGCATCCGGGGAACCGGGGAGCTGTTTTTT

j_call: TRBJ1-1
clone_size: once
d_call: NA
v_call: TRBV29-1
cdr3_aa: CSVDQGIDTEAFF
cdr3_nt: TGCAGCGTTGATCAGGGGATTGACACTGAAGCTTTCTTT

j_call: TRBJ2-7
clone_size: NA
d_call: NA
v_call: TRBV6-5
cdr3_aa: CASSRTSTEQYF
cdr3_nt: TGTGCCAGCAGCCGAACTAGCACCGAGCAGTACTTC

j_call: TRBJ1-4
clone_size: NA
d_call: NA
v_call: TRBV7-9
cdr3_aa: CASNENVGNEKLFF
cdr3_nt: TGTGCCAGCAACGAGAATGTCGGTAATGAAAAACTGTTTTTT

j_call: TRBJ2-1
clone_size: NA
d_call: NA
v_call: TRBV9
cdr3_aa: CASSVESASVGNEQFF
cdr3_nt: TGTGCCAGCAGCGTAGAGTCGGCTAGCGTAGGGAATGAGCAGTTCTTC

j_call: TRBJ1-5
clone_size: NA
d_call: TRBD1
v_call: TRBV19
cdr3_aa: CASRPGRTGGRQPQHF
cdr3_nt: TGTGCCAGCAGACCCGGGAGGACAGGGGGACGACAGCCCCAGCATTTT

j_call: TRBJ1-2
clone_size: NA
d_call: NA
v_call: TRBV29-1
cdr3_aa: CSVVNADRMEAYGYTF
cdr3_nt: TGCAGCGTTGTGAATGCAGACAGGATGGAGGCCTATGGCTACACCTTC

j_call: TRBJ1-5
clone_size: NA
d_call: NA
v_call: TRBV19
cdr3_aa: CASWNTISNQPQHF
cdr3_nt: TGTGCCAGCTGGAACACTATTAGCAATCAGCCCCAGCATTTT

j_call: TRBJ2-7
clone_size: NA
d_call: NA
v_call: TRBV5-6
cdr3_aa: CASSLSGVDEQYF
cdr3_nt: TGTGCCAGCAGCTTATCGGGGGTCGACGAGCAGTACTTC

j_call: TRBJ2-5
clone_size: NA
d_call: TRBD2
v_call: TRBV7-2
cdr3_aa: CASSWSGRIPEGQYF
cdr3_nt: TGTGCCAGCAGCTGGAGCGGGAGGATCCCCGAGGGCCAGTACTTC

j_call: TRBJ2-5
clone_size: NA
d_call: NA
v_call: TRBV6-2/TRBV6-3
cdr3_aa: CASSAGVRETQYF
cdr3_nt: TGTGCCAGCAGCGCAGGGGTTCGGGAGACCCAGTACTTC

j_call: TRBJ2-2
clone_size: NA
d_call: TRBD2
v_call: TRBV27
cdr3_aa: CASSPPGLGYTGELFF
cdr3_nt: TGTGCCAGCAGTCCACCGGGACTAGGATATACCGGGGAGCTGTTTTTT

j_call: TRBJ2-3
clone_size: NA
d_call: NA
v_call: TRBV7-2
cdr3_aa: CASSTTGGSTDTQYF
cdr3_nt: TGTGCCAGCAGTACTACAGGCGGAAGCACAGATACGCAGTATTTT

j_call: TRBJ1-2
clone_size: NA
d_call: NA
v_call: TRBV5-4
cdr3_aa: CASSLQGEVRGYTF
cdr3_nt: TGTGCCAGCAGCTTACAGGGTGAGGTGCGTGGCTACACCTTC

j_call: TRBJ2-2
clone_size: NA
d_call: NA
v_call: TRBV7-2
cdr3_aa: CASSSRPGELFF
cdr3_nt: TGTGCCAGCAGCTCGCGTCCGGGGGAGCTGTTTTTT

j_call: TRBJ1-5
clone_size: NA
d_call: TRBD1
v_call: TRBV6-2/TRBV6-3
cdr3_aa: CASSYPTGWSGQPQHF
cdr3_nt: TGTGCCAGCAGTTATCCGACAGGGTGGTCGGGTCAGCCCCAGCATTTT

j_call: TRBJ1-1
clone_size: NA
d_call: NA
v_call: TRBV7-2
cdr3_aa: CASSPTPGAPRAFF
cdr3_nt: TGTGCCAGCAGCCCGACACCGGGAGCCCCGCGAGCTTTCTTT

j_call: TRBJ1-5
clone_size: few
d_call: NA
v_call: TRBV12-5
cdr3_aa: CARTFEGGGSNQPQHF
cdr3_nt: TGTGCTAGGACTTTCGAGGGGGGGGGTAGCAATCAGCCCCAGCATTTT